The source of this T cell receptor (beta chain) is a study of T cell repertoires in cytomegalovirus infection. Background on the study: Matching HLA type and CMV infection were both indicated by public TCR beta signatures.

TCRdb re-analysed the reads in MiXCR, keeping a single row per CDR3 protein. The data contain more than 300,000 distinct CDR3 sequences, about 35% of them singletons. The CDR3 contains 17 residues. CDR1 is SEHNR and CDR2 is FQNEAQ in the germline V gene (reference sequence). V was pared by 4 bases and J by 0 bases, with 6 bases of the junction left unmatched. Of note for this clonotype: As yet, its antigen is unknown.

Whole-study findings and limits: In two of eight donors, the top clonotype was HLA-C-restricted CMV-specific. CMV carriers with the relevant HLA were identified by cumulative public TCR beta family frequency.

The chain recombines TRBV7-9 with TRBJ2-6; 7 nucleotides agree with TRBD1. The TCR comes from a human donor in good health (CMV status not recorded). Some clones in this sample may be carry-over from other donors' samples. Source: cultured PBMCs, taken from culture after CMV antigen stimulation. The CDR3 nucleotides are TGTGCCAGCAGCTCCCGCAGGGGGTTCTCTGGGGCCAACGTCCTGACTTTC. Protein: CASSSRRGFSGANVLTF.